One sample yielded the 14 T cell receptor beta chains listed below, sequenced in a study of blood T cells in healthy people across ages. With a J-beta primer mix and a sample-barcoded 5' primer, a second PCR ran 7 to 11 cycles. In TCRdb, the 5' RACE reads were re-called with MiXCR into one record per CDR3 protein. The table includes under 750,000 distinct CDR3 sequences, roughly 43% detected once. Sequenced sample: blood. All receptors derive from a man older than 75 in good health.

There are a few counts of this clonotype. The chain uses TRBV6-2 or TRBV6-3 and TRBJ2-3, with D maybe TRBD2 (6 bases). V was clipped by 8 bases and J by 0 bases, with 6 bases between them. This CDR3 comprises 12 residues. Germline V gives CDR1 MNHEY, CDR2 SVGEGT. The CDR3 DNA follows: TGTGCCAGCGGGACTAGCACAGATACGCAGTATTTT. This gives the protein CASGTSTDTQYF.

CDR3: CASSTGTGGTEQYF. CDR3 DNA sequence: TGTGCCAGCAGCACCGGGACAGGGGGTACCGAGCAGTACTTC. This sequence joins TRBV12-3 or TRBV12-4 and TRBJ2-4, with 11 bases aligning to TRBD1. The J call may be mistaken, given a closer DNA end match to TRBJ2-7. This CDR3 contains 14 residues.

The chain employs TRBV7-2 and TRBJ2-3; D gene unclear. Trimming removed 5 bases at V and 5 bases at J, with 14 bases between. Per germline, CDR1 SGHTA and CDR2 FQGNSA. The CDR3 runs to 14 residues. The CDR3 DNA reads as TGTGCCAGCAGCCCGGCAGTGCGTCAAGATACGCAGTATTTT. This gives the protein CASSPAVRQDTQYF.

This rearrangement joins TRBV18 to TRBJ2-5, with TRBD1 identical over 7 bases. Looked up from germline, CDR1 is KGHSH and CDR2 is LQKENI. This CDR3 has 13 residues. V shed 2 bases and J 7 bases; nucleotides not matched to a gene: 4. Here the CDR3 reads CASSPDRVSTQYF. CDR3 sequence (DNA): TGTGCCAGCTCACCAGACAGGGTATCGACCCAGTACTTC.

This rearrangement joins TRBV11-2 to TRBJ2-7, with D tentatively TRBD2 (5 bases). The CDR3 spans 15 residues. The germline V gene encodes CDR1 SGHAT and CDR2 FQNNGV. The V gene lost 2 bases and the J gene lost 0 bases, with 11 bases spanning the gap. The CDR3 sequence is CASSLLTGSSYEQYF. The CDR3 DNA sequence: TGTGCCAGCAGCTTATTGACGGGAAGCTCCTACGAGCAGTACTTC.

There are a few counts of this clonotype. The CDR3 protein is CASSLRVSGMKETQYF. The CDR3 nucleotides are TGTGCCAGCAGCTTAAGGGTTAGCGGGATGAAAGAGACCCAGTACTTC. The V call is TRBV7-9, the J call TRBJ2-5; 8 bases agree with TRBD2. Germline values: CDR1 SEHNR, CDR2 FQNEAQ (reference sequence). The trim removed 2 bases at V and 3 bases at J, leaving 8 bases unmatched. This CDR3 contains 16 residues. Based on the CDR3 plus reference TRBV7-9 and TRBJ2-5, the full variable domain is DTGVSQNPRHKITKRGQNVTFRCDPISEHNRLYWYRQTLGQGPEFLTYFQNEAQLEKSRLLSDRFSAERPKGSFSTLEIQRTEQGDSAMYLCASSLRVSGMKETQYFGPGTRLLVL.

The chain recombines TRBV25-1 with TRBJ1-4; 7 bases align to TRBD1. Germline assignment: CDR1 MGHDK and CDR2 SYGVNS. The CDR3 is 13 amino acids. V dropped 5 bases and J dropped 7; count of bases not matched to a gene: 4. In nucleotides, the CDR3 is TGTGCCAGCAGTCTGGGACAGCGTGAAAAACTGTTTTTT. Translating it yields CASSLGQREKLFF.

The chain has TRBV5-1 and TRBJ2-7; possibly TRBD2 for D (6 bases). The V and J ends lost 0 bases and 2 bases respectively, with 18 bases between them. The germline gives CDR1 SGHRS, CDR2 YFSETQ. The CDR3 spans 17 residues. The DNA for the CDR3 is TGCGCCAGCAGCTTGGGTGGAGGGGCCGTCACAACCTACGAGCAGTACTTC. Its translation: CASSLGGGAVTTYEQYF.

This clonotype has at least ten counts. The chain uses TRBV7-2 and TRBJ2-4, with D maybe TRBD2 (5 bases). Trimming removed 5 bases from V and 2 bases from J, with 10 bases in between. From germline, CDR1 is SGHTA and CDR2 FQGNSA. The CDR3 covers 14 residues. The CDR3 loop is CASSGSRTKNIQYF. The CDR3 DNA is TGTGCCAGCAGCGGGAGCCGGACCAAAAACATTCAGTACTTC.

The V and J genes are TRBV3-1 and TRBJ2-4, with 9 bases that match TRBD2. The germline gives CDR1 LGHDT, CDR2 YNNKEL (reference sequence). The length of the CDR3 is 13 residues. The trim removed 3 bases at V and 6 bases at J, leaving 0 bases unmatched. CDR3 DNA: TGTGCCAGCAGCCAGCGGGAGGGAAACATTCAGTACTTC. Translating it yields CASSQREGNIQYF.

This clonotype has a count of ten or more. V usage is TRBV6-6 and J usage is TRBJ2-1; 8 positions match TRBD2. With V trimmed by 7 bases and J by 4 bases, 6 bases remained unmatched. The CDR3 is 14 residues long. Germline CDR1 is MNHNY and CDR2 is SVGAGI (reference sequence). CDR3 sequence (DNA): TGTGCCAGCACCCCCGGGACTAGGTACAATGAGCAGTTCTTC. Translation: CASTPGTRYNEQFF.

The chain has TRBV7-2 and TRBJ1-4; D uncertain. The V gene's germline CDR1 is SGHTA and CDR2 FQGNSA. Trimming removed 8 bases from V and 8 bases from J, with 15 bases in between. The CDR3 spans 13 residues. The CDR3, as DNA: TGTGCCAGCCAGTCGGATCCAAGAGAAAAACTGTTTTTT. It codes for CASQSDPREKLFF. The full variable domain, rest sourced from reference TRBV7-2 and TRBJ1-4, is GAGVSQSPSNKVTEKGKDVELRCDPISGHTALYWYRQSLGQGLEFLIYFQGNSAPDKSGLPSDRFSAERTGGSVSTLTIQRTQQEDSAVYLCASQSDPREKLFFGSGTQLSVL.

This clonotype was picked up a small number of times. This chain connects TRBV7-3 to TRBJ2-1; tentatively, D is TRBD2 (6 bases). Between the trimmed V and J ends, which lost 5 bases and 7 bases, there was a span of 12 bases. Germline CDR1 SGHTA, CDR2 FQGTGA. The CDR3 has 13 residues. The CDR3 region is CASSGTGVNEQFF. The CDR3 DNA is TGTGCCAGCAGCGGGACTGGCGTTAATGAGCAGTTCTTC.

This clonotype was counted a few times. The chain links TRBV20-1 to TRBJ2-1; 13 bases agree with TRBD2. Trimming cost V 0 bases and J 0 bases; bases outside gene matches: 14. The CDR3 runs 21 residues. The germline gives CDR1 DFQATT, CDR2 SNEGSKA (reference sequence). In DNA form, the CDR3 reads TGCAGTGCTAGAGATTTTTCGACTAGCGGGAGGACCTCGAGCTCCTACAATGAGCAGTTCTTC. Translation: CSARDFSTSGRTSSSYNEQFF.